This paragraph reports one TCR beta chain. The data derive from a study of T cells in Graves' hyperthyroidism and ophthalmopathy. Amplified TCR beta CDR3 regions derived from RNA transcripts. Using the HTBI primer set, a first-round RT-PCR was run on the TCR CDR3. TCRdb re-called the multiplex PCR reads through MiXCR, storing one row per CDR3 protein. Of 500,000 to 750,000 distinct CDR3 sequences listed, roughly 46% were seen once; the top ten hold about 7.8%. The trim removed 2 bases at V and 7 bases at J, leaving 5 bases unmatched. CDR1 and CDR2 (germline): DFQATT, SNEGSKA (reference sequence). This CDR3 has 14 residues.

This rearrangement joins TRBV20-1 to TRBJ2-4, with TRBD1 matching over 10 bases. The sequence came from a woman under 30 with Graves' hyperthyroidism. Sample: peripheral blood or thyroid tissue (not recorded which). The CDR3 sequence is CSARTGQGSNIQYF. Here the CDR3 DNA reads TGCAGTGCTAGAACGGGACAGGGGTCGAACATTCAGTACTTC.